Listed below are T cell receptor beta chains from one sample, sequenced in a study of blood T cell repertoires in COVID-19. Generated by immunoSEQ multiplex PCR, the TCRdb table keeps only in-frame clones and is missing some. The table has over 80,000 clones, around 72% seen once; the top ten hold 3.5% to 4%. Sequenced material: peripheral blood. These receptors all come from a man aged 70 or older with COVID-19, enrolled during active disease. Both conserved end residues are part of each CDR3. The order of the fields is clone size, CDR3 length, D gene, V gene, J gene, CDR3 DNA, CDR3 protein. The D gene is left open where the match is weak. Only some rows state a clone size, as once, few, many or a class for expanded clones.

size: -; length: 15; D: TRBD2; V: TRBV11-2; J: TRBJ2-7; DNA: TGTGCCAGCAGCTGGACCGGGACTAGCAACTACGAGCAGTACTTC; CDR3: CASSWTGTSNYEQYF
size: -; length: 14; D: -; V: TRBV27; J: TRBJ1-1; DNA: TGTGCCAGCAGTCTGAACAGGCGGGGTACTGAAGCTTTCTTT; CDR3: CASSLNRRGTEAFF
size: -; length: 15; D: TRBD1; V: TRBV15; J: TRBJ1-2; DNA: TGTGCCACCAGCAGAGAGCAGTCAGGGGGTTATGGCTACACCTTC; CDR3: CATSREQSGGYGYTF
size: few; length: 15; D: TRBD1; V: TRBV10-3; J: TRBJ1-1; DNA: TGTGCCATCAGGATAGAGACAGGGTTGGGCACTGAAGCTTTCTTT; CDR3: CAIRIETGLGTEAFF
size: few; length: 16; D: TRBD2; V: TRBV28; J: TRBJ2-7; DNA: TGTGCCAGCTGGCAGGGCGCGAGCGGGAGGGGTCCCGAGCAGTACTTC; CDR3: CASWQGASGRGPEQYF
size: -; length: 16; D: TRBD2; V: TRBV7-8; J: TRBJ2-7; DNA: TGTGCCAGCAGCCCCCCGAGGCTGGGGGGGACCTACGAGCAGTACTTC; CDR3: CASSPPRLGGTYEQYF
size: -; length: 14; D: TRBD1; V: TRBV28; J: TRBJ1-1; DNA: TGTGCCAGCAGTCCCGGGACAGTGAACACTGAAGCTTTCTTT; CDR3: CASSPGTVNTEAFF
size: -; length: 15; D: TRBD1; V: TRBV11-3; J: TRBJ2-7; DNA: TGTGCCAGCAGCTCAGGACAGGGAAGCTCCTACGAGCAGTACTTC; CDR3: CASSSGQGSSYEQYF
size: -; length: 13; D: -; V: TRBV28; J: TRBJ1-2; DNA: TGTGCCAGCAGTTTGCGCGGGAACTATGGCTACACCTTC; CDR3: CASSLRGNYGYTF
size: -; length: 18; D: TRBD2; V: TRBV7-9; J: TRBJ2-1; DNA: TGTGCCAGCAGCTCCGGGACTAGCGGGAGTTCCTCCTACAATGAGCAGTTCTTC; CDR3: CASSSGTSGSSSYNEQFF
size: -; length: 14; D: TRBD1; V: TRBV18; J: TRBJ2-3; DNA: TGTGCCAGCCGCCTCGGGACAGCCACAGATACGCAGTATTTT; CDR3: CASRLGTATDTQYF
size: -; length: 14; D: TRBD1; V: TRBV23-1; J: TRBJ2-7; DNA: TGCGCCAGCAGTCACGACAGGGGGAAATACGAGCAGTACTTC; CDR3: CASSHDRGKYEQYF
size: -; length: 15; D: TRBD2; V: TRBV7-2; J: TRBJ2-7; DNA: TGTGCCAGCAGCTGGGGGGGGACTAGCTCCTACGAGCAGTACTTC; CDR3: CASSWGGTSSYEQYF
size: -; length: 16; D: TRBD1; V: TRBV7-9; J: TRBJ2-2; DNA: TGTGCCAGCCAAGAATATGGGCAGGGGGTCGTCGGGGAGCTGTTTTTT; CDR3: CASQEYGQGVVGELFF
size: -; length: 13; D: TRBD1; V: TRBV6-6; J: TRBJ1-1; DNA: TGTGCCAGCAGGCGACAGGGAAACACTGAAGCTTTCTTT; CDR3: CASRRQGNTEAFF
size: -; length: 15; D: -; V: TRBV6-5; J: TRBJ2-6; DNA: TGTGCCAGCAGTTACTCTAACTCTGGGGCCAACGTCCTGACTTTC; CDR3: CASSYSNSGANVLTF
size: -; length: 15; D: TRBD1; V: TRBV6-6; J: TRBJ1-1; DNA: TGTGCCAGCAGTCGGGGACAGAATATGAACACTGAAGCTTTCTTT; CDR3: CASSRGQNMNTEAFF
size: few; length: 16; D: TRBD2; V: TRBV28; J: TRBJ2-1; DNA: TGTGCCAGCAGTTTATGGGTTACTAGCGGGAGGGGTGAGCAGTTCTTC; CDR3: CASSLWVTSGRGEQFF
size: -; length: 13; D: -; V: TRBV3-1/TRBV3-2; J: TRBJ1-1; DNA: TGTGCCAGCAGCCACGGACAGCACACTGAAGCTTTCTTT; CDR3: CASSHGQHTEAFF
size: -; length: 13; D: TRBD2; V: TRBV9; J: TRBJ2-1; DNA: TGTGCCAGCTCTAGCGGGAGAAACAATGAGCAGTTCTTC; CDR3: CASSSGRNNEQFF
size: -; length: 16; D: -; V: TRBV3-1/TRBV3-2; J: TRBJ1-1; DNA: TGTGCCAGCAGCCACTTCAACAGGCGCTTGAACACTGAAGCTTTCTTT; CDR3: CASSHFNRRLNTEAFF
size: -; length: 18; D: TRBD1; V: TRBV6-1; J: TRBJ1-5; DNA: TGTGCCAGCAGTGAAGCCCTTTGGGACAGGGGAGGCCGGCAGCCCCAGCATTTT; CDR3: CASSEALWDRGGRQPQHF
size: -; length: 15; D: TRBD1; V: TRBV7-2; J: TRBJ1-2; DNA: TGTGCCAGCAGCTTAAGCAGGGACAGCTCCTCAGGCTGGACCTTC; CDR3: CASSLSRDSSSGWTF
size: -; length: 18; D: -; V: TRBV6-1; J: TRBJ1-6; DNA: TGTGCCAGCAGTGAAGCGTGGAGGGGCGGGGTGCGGAATTCACCCCTCCACTTT; CDR3: CASSEAWRGGVRNSPLHF
size: -; length: 15; D: -; V: TRBV3-1/TRBV3-2; J: TRBJ1-1; DNA: TGTGCCAGCAGCCAAGATATCGTTATGAACACTGAAGCTTTCTTT; CDR3: CASSQDIVMNTEAFF